The source of this TCR beta chain is a study of cytomegalovirus exposure and HLA in healthy donors. CDR3 length: 18 residues. V was shortened by 0 bases and J by 4 bases, with 20 bases between the two germline ends. The germline CDR1 and CDR2 sequences are LNHNV and YYDKDF (reference sequence). Some clones are missing from TCRdb's copy, which holds only in-frame ones; the method was immunoSEQ multiplex PCR. This sample has fewer than 150,000 clones, with approximately 86% found just once. Sequencing input: PBMCs. The rearrangement links TRBV15 to TRBJ2-3; weak D call: TRBD2 (8 bases). This TCR came from a young man in good health and CMV-seropositive. The CDR3 protein is CATSRDIRRGDRSDTQYF. The CDR3 DNA sequence: TGTGCCACCAGCAGAGATATCCGGCGGGGGGACAGATCAGATACGCAGTATTTT.